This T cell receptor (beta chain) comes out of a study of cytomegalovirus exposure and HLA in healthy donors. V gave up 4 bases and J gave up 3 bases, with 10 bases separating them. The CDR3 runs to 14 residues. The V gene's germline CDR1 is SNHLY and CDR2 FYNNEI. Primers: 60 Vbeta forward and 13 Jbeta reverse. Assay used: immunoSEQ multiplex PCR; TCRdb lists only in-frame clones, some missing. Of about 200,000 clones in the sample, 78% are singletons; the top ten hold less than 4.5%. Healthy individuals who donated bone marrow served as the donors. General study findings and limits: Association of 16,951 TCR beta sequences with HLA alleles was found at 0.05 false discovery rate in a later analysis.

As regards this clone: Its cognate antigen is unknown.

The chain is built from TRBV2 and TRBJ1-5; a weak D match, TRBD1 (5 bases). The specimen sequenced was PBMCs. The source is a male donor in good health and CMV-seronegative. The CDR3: CASSAGDVNQPQHF. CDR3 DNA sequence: TGTGCCAGCAGTGCGGGGGACGTCAATCAGCCCCAGCATTTT.